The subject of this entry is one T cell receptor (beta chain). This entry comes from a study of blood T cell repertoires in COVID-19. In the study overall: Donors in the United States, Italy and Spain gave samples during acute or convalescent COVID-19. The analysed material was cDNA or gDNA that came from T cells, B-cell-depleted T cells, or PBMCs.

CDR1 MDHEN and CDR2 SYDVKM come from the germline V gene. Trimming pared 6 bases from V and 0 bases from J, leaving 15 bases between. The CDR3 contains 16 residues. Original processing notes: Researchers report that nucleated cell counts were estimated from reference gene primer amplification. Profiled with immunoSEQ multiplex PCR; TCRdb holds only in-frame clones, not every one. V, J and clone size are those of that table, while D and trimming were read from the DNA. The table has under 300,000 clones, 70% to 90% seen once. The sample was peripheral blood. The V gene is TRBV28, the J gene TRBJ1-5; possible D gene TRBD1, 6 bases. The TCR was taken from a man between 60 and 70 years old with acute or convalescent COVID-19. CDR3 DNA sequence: TGTGCCAGCAGGCGGACAGAAGCCTATAGCAATCAGCCCCAGCATTTT. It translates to CASRRTEAYSNQPQHF.